This T cell receptor (beta chain) came from a study of shared clonotypes between healthy human individuals (dated by TCRdb to about 2020). Looking at the study overall: A couple of women and three men aged 18 to 49 years were included in the cohort. Per donor, three plates each were used for CD4 naive and CD4 memory, two for CD8 naive, and one for CD8 memory. The study deeply sequenced blood TCR repertoires of about 5 healthy adults to estimate repertoire size and the extent of clonotype sharing between individuals. To increase sequencing depth and limit assay-specific biases, TCR repertoire library preparation and sequencing were carried out by different laboratories using diverse techniques. Between about 0.94 and 10 billion PBMCs per donor were obtained by leukapheresis. Study-level results and caveats: About 4.5% of naive CD4, around 3.5% of naive CD8, approximately 2.2% of memory CD4, and 0.4% of memory CD8 clonotypes were shared across four donors. Pairwise subsampling led to the expectation that sequencing depth would affect the degree of clonotype sharing among donors. Only blood was sampled, and tissue TCR repertoires likely differ from those in blood. Naive subsets generally had larger estimated clonotype richness than memory subsets. The small number of donors limited the genetic and exposure-history diversity represented. Even with the large sequencing depth, rarefaction of the sorted-subset datasets indicated that sequencing was incomplete. Compared with non-shared clonotypes, the clonotypes found in all four sorted-subset donors had higher generation probabilities.

For the CD8 naive samples, CD45RO-negative cells were positively selected for CCR7, yielding a CD45RA+CCR7+ population from which TemRA cells were excluded. The donors were healthy, HIV-negative adults who had no recently reported acute infections or vaccinations. Only Caucasian adults living in Nashville, Tennessee, USA were represented among the donors. Blood was collected by leukapheresis, and PBMCs were isolated by Ficoll-Histopaque density gradient centrifugation and then cryopreserved in liquid nitrogen vapor phase. Analytical flow cytometry was used to check the purity and quantity of each magnetically sorted T cell population. Genomic DNA was isolated from each sorted fraction and quantified by UV absorbance on a Nanodrop 2000c. A word on this clone: The antigen this receptor binds is unknown. No per-base quality is available; no much larger clone lies one base away. Other DNA sequences in the sample encode the same CDR3.

Between the V and J ends, shortened by 6 bases and 1 base respectively, the junction contains 9 bases. For CDR1 and CDR2, the germline V gene lists SQVTM and ANQGSEA. The CDR3, cysteine through phenylalanine, is 12 amino acids long. Solely the CDR3 DNA is kept, with 36 bases framed from the first base. Using the deep immunoSEQ assay, multiplex PCR amplified TCR CDR3 regions from genomic DNA. For each cell subset, the extracted genomic DNA was distributed evenly across all wells of several immunoSEQ 96-well plates, and each plate served as one replicate. For sorted subsets, each replicate PCR was loaded with about 200 ng genomic DNA, equivalent to 25,000 to 35,000 T cell genomes. Purified libraries were measured with a Qubit 3.0 fluorometer, size-checked on a Bioanalyzer 2100, and measured again with the KAPA Library Quantification kit. A separate single-read 150-cycle Illumina NextSeq 550 flow cell was used to sequence each immunoSEQ 96-well plate. The published analysis was carried out like this. Because the immunoSEQ output included only junctional sequences and no quality scores, the filtering could not be the same as the filtering used for full-length reads. Sequences were annotated with PyIR, a Python wrapper for IgBLAST v1.9, using IMGT germline references to assign V/J genes and CDR3. Reads were removed for weak V/J assignments (E-value above 1e-6), missing CDR3, stop codons, out-of-frame junctions, or ambiguous translated residues. A V3J clonotype was defined by an identical inferred V gene, J gene, and CDR3 amino acid sequence. The percentage overlap between two repertoires was calculated by dividing the number of shared unique clonotypes by the size of the smaller repertoire. Repertoire richness was assessed with RTK rarefaction, the Chao1 estimator, and Recon v2.1 estimates of unobserved clonotypes. Generation probabilities for all TCRbeta clonotypes obtained by the gDNA method from a handful of donors were computed using OLGA. The immuneACCESS repertoire file appears here via TCRdb, limited to in-frame rearrangements. These files lack a portion of the clones; in checked studies, under half of the deficit traces to unresolved V genes, and the cause of the others is not known. V, J and clone size derive from that table, while D and trimming were established from the DNA sequence. In this sample the table shows about 2,100,000 clones, just over 90% of which occur a single time. 1.7% of the sample is in the top ten clones.

The sequenced material came from naive CD8+ T cells from PBMCs. Read against the paper, the sample's cell subset or site label means: CD45RA+CCR7+. This clonotype was sampled from a man aged 18-30 years in good health. Some clones in this sample may be carry-over from other donors' samples. The sequence joins TRBV29-1 to TRBJ1-2, with the D segment identity uncertain. The nucleotide sequence is TGCAGCGTGCTGGGAGGTAACTATGGCTACACCTTC. The translation is CSVLGGNYGYTF. With the rest looked up from the reference TRBV29-1 and TRBJ1-2 genes rather than sequenced, the full variable domain is SAVISQKPSRDICQRGTSLTIQCQVDSQVTMMFWYRQQPGQSLTLIATANQGSEATYESGFVIDKFPISRPNLTFSTLTVSNMSPEDSSIYLCSVLGGNYGYTFGSGTRLTVV.